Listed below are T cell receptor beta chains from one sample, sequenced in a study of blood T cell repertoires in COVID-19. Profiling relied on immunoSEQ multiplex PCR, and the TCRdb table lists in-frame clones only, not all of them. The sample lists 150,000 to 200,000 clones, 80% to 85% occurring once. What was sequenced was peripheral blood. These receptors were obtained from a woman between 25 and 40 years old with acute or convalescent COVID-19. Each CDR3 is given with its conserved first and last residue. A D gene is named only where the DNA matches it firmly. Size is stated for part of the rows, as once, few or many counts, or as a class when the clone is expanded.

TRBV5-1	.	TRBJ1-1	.	CASSLGQGNEAFF	TGCGCCAGCAGCTTGGGCCAGGGTAATGAAGCTTTCTTT
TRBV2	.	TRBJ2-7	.	CASSEAGTYEQYF	TGTGCCAGCAGTGAGGCCGGGACCTACGAGCAGTACTTC
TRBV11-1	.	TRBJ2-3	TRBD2	CASSHGLAGAQDTQYF	TGTGCCAGCAGCCACGGACTAGCGGGGGCCCAAGATACGCAGTATTTT
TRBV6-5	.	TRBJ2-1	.	CASSYVSVKSYNEQFF	TGTGCCAGCAGTTACGTCTCGGTTAAAAGTTACAATGAGCAGTTCTTC
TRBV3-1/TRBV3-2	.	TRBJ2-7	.	CASRRGNSYEQYF	TGTGCCAGCCGCAGGGGTAACTCCTACGAGCAGTACTTC
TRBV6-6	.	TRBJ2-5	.	CASSRGVREETQYF	TGTGCCAGCAGCCGTGGTGTGAGAGAGGAGACCCAGTACTTC
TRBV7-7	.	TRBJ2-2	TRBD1	CASGWTGGTTGELFF	TGTGCCAGCGGGTGGACAGGGGGCACCACCGGGGAGCTGTTTTTT
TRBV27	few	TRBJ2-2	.	CASSLQGWAGELFF	TGTGCCAGCAGTTTACAGGGATGGGCCGGGGAGCTGTTTTTT
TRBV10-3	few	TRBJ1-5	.	CAISEQLNNQPQHF	TGTGCCATCAGTGAACAGCTGAACAATCAGCCCCAGCATTTT
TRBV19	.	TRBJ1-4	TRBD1	CATSPGTASEKLFF	TGTGCCACCTCCCCTGGGACAGCGTCAGAAAAACTGTTTTTT
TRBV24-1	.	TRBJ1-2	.	CATSDPGLLAGYTF	TGTGCCACCAGTGACCCGGGACTCCTCGCCGGCTACACCTTC
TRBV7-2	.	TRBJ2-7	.	CASSFFMVGKVYEQYF	TGTGCCAGCAGCTTTTTTATGGTCGGGAAAGTCTACGAGCAGTACTTC
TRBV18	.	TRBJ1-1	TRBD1	CASSQGQGAEAFF	TGTGCCAGCTCACAAGGACAGGGGGCCGAAGCTTTCTTT
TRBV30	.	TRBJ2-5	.	CAWRRVQETQYF	TGTGCCTGGAGGAGGGTCCAAGAGACCCAGTACTTC
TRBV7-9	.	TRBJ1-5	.	CASSWEGSSNQPQHF	TGTGCCAGCAGCTGGGAGGGGAGTAGCAATCAGCCCCAGCATTTT
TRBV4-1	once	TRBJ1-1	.	CASSRTGGEGNPEAFF	TGCGCCAGCAGTCGAACCGGGGGGGAAGGGAACCCTGAAGCTTTCTTT
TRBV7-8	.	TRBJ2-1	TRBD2	CASSLVRLAGEGYNEQFF	TGTGCCAGCAGCTTAGTTAGGCTAGCGGGGGAGGGGTACAATGAGCAGTTCTTC
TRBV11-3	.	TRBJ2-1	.	CASSSPGLGQFF	TGTGCCAGCAGCTCGCCTGGACTCGGGCAGTTCTTC
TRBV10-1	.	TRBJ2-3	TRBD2	CASSPMGLAGGDTQYF	TGCGCCAGCAGTCCAATGGGACTAGCGGGGGGGGATACGCAGTATTTT
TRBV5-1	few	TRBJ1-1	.	CASSLSVPQEGEAFF	TGCGCCAGCAGCTTGAGCGTCCCCCAGGAGGGTGAAGCTTTCTTT
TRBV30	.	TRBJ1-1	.	CAWSLLARAYTEAFF	TGTGCCTGGAGCTTGTTGGCCAGGGCGTACACTGAAGCTTTCTTT
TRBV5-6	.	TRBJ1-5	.	CASSLEGLQPQHF	TGTGCCAGCAGCTTGGAGGGGTTGCAGCCCCAGCATTTT
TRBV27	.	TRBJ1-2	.	CASSPRGGPRGYTF	TGTGCCAGCAGTCCCCGGGGGGGGCCTAGGGGCTACACCTTC